This TCR beta chain was recorded in a study of OX40 agonist ivuxolimab in advanced cancers. V gave up 3 bases and J gave up 0 bases; unmatched junction bases: 8. The CDR3 has 18 amino acids. Germline assignment: CDR1 MDHEN and CDR2 SYDVKM. TCRdb's table, derived via immunoSEQ multiplex PCR, lists solely in-frame clones and lacks some. The data hold around 58,000 clones, with about 83% observed a single time. The V gene is TRBV28, the J gene TRBJ2-6, with TRBD2 matching 7 bases. The sequenced sample was CD4+ or CD8+ T cells sorted from blood, obtained in a trial of the OX40 agonist ivuxolimab. The receptor was derived from an adult with an advanced solid tumor such as melanoma, head and neck, liver or kidney cancer. DNA for the CDR3: TGTGCCAGCAGTTTCCCCAGCGGGGCGGTCTCTGGGGCCAACGTCCTGACTTTC. Its protein is CASSFPSGAVSGANVLTF.